A selection of T cell receptor beta chains follows, all from one sample in a study of graft-versus-host responses after intestinal transplantation. The antigens for these receptors are not known. Repertoires were generated with immunoSEQ multiplex PCR, while TCRdb's copy carries only in-frame clones and drops some. The sample records about 130,000 clones, roughly 91% being singletons. Here the sequenced sample was unstimulated CD4+ T cells sorted from spleen or lymph node cells, taken before intestinal transplant. The origin of the receptors is a human donor who received an intestinal transplant. The CDR3 runs from the conserved cysteine through the conserved F or W. A D gene is named only where the DNA matches it firmly. A row's size may be missing; if present it is once, few, many or a size class.

J	D	V	size	CDR3	DNA
TRBJ1-4	.	TRBV6-5	.	CASSYDPGGNGEKLFF	TGTGCCAGCAGTTACGATCCGGGGGGGAACGGAGAAAAACTGTTTTTT
TRBJ1-5	TRBD1	TRBV30	.	CAWSNHRQGDSNQPQHF	TGTGCCTGGAGCAACCATAGACAGGGCGATAGCAATCAGCCCCAGCATTTT
TRBJ2-1	TRBD1	TRBV5-6	.	CASRLFRQGRHEQFF	TGTGCCAGCAGACTATTTAGACAGGGGCGGCATGAGCAGTTCTTC
TRBJ2-7	TRBD1	TRBV7-8	few	CASSLIRDRQYF	TGTGCCAGCAGCTTGATCCGGGACAGGCAGTACTTC
TRBJ2-7	.	TRBV18	.	CASSPTRTLAGGKYEQYF	TGTGCCAGCTCACCGACTAGGACATTGGCAGGGGGTAAATACGAGCAGTACTTC
TRBJ2-1	.	TRBV19	few	CASSLKKGGSSYNEQFF	TGTGCCAGTAGTCTCAAGAAGGGAGGCAGCTCCTACAATGAGCAGTTCTTC
TRBJ2-3	TRBD2	TRBV7-8	.	CASSLSGLAATSTDTQYF	TGTGCCAGCAGCTTATCGGGACTAGCGGCAACTAGCACAGATACGCAGTATTTT
TRBJ2-3	.	TRBV9	.	CASSSRLVGRTDTQYF	TGTGCCAGCAGCTCTCGACTAGTGGGACGCACAGATACGCAGTATTTT
TRBJ2-7	.	TRBV7-2	once	CASSPAGRIYEQYF	TGTGCCAGCAGCCCCGCCGGCAGAATATACGAGCAGTACTTC
TRBJ2-3	TRBD2	TRBV19	.	CASSIGLAGAPRTDTQYF	TGTGCCAGTAGTATAGGACTAGCGGGAGCCCCACGCACAGATACGCAGTATTTT
TRBJ1-1	.	TRBV7-9	.	CASSSPSVLSSFKAFF	TGTGCCAGCAGCTCCCCTTCGGTATTATCCTCCTTCAAAGCTTTCTTT
TRBJ2-3	TRBD2	TRBV7-7	.	CASSLGGLAGVDTQYF	TGTGCTAGCAGCTTAGGAGGACTAGCGGGAGTAGATACGCAGTATTTT
TRBJ2-2	.	TRBV5-1	.	CASSLRVRTGELFF	TGCGCCAGCAGCTTGAGGGTACGGACCGGGGAGCTGTTTTTT
TRBJ1-2	TRBD1	TRBV11-3	.	CASSFGGTGDYGYTF	TGTGCCAGCAGCTTCGGCGGGACAGGGGACTATGGCTACACCTTC
TRBJ2-7	TRBD1	TRBV7-2	.	CASSLGDRGYEQYF	TGTGCCAGCAGCTTAGGGGACAGGGGATACGAGCAGTACTTC
TRBJ2-7	.	TRBV27	.	CASSFGTTFLNEQYF	TGTGCCAGCAGTTTCGGAACAACCTTTCTGAACGAGCAGTACTTC
TRBJ2-1	.	TRBV10-3	.	CAIKGELLGHEQFF	TGTGCCATCAAAGGGGAGCTACTCGGGCACGAGCAGTTCTTC